These T cell receptor beta chains were read from a single sample in a study of response to subunit inactivated influenza vaccine. TCRdb processed the RT-PCR reads anew with MiXCR; each CDR3 protein has one entry. The profile shows approximately 300,000 distinct CDR3 sequences, approximately 23% of them singletons. The specimen comprised PBMCs from blood, sampled approximately 20 months after vaccination. Receptors were obtained from a man aged 45 to 70 who received an inactivated influenza vaccine. Each CDR3 is given with its conserved first and last residue. Each record gives: J gene, V gene, clone size, D gene, CDR3 protein, CDR3 DNA. The D gene is left open where the match is weak. Clone size is given for some rows only: seen once, a few or many times, or a class if the clone is expanded.

>TRBJ2-3|TRBV4-1|few|TRBD1
CASSHRGQGGADTQYF
TGCGCCAGCAGCCACCGGGGACAGGGTGGGGCAGATACGCAGTATTTT
>TRBJ2-1|TRBV5-1|-|-
CASRPGTVYNEQFF
TGCGCCAGCAGACCCGGGACGGTCTACAATGAGCAGTTCTTC
>TRBJ2-1|TRBV10-3|many|-
CAISPAPGSDNEQFF
TGTGCCATCAGTCCAGCTCCAGGATCCGACAATGAGCAGTTCTTC
>TRBJ2-6|TRBV19|few|-
CASMAGANVLTF
TGTGCCAGCATGGCTGGGGCCAACGTCCTGACTTTC
>TRBJ1-6|TRBV20-1|-|-
CSAPRSAESSYNSPLHF
TGCAGTGCTCCCAGGTCGGCGGAGAGCTCCTATAATTCACCCCTCCACTTT
>TRBJ1-1|TRBV29-1|many|TRBD1
CSVGRDSPTEAFF
TGCAGCGTCGGAAGGGACAGCCCCACTGAAGCTTTCTTT
>TRBJ2-1|TRBV29-1|-|TRBD2
CSVLTSGYNEQFF
TGCAGCGTTCTAACTAGCGGGTACAATGAGCAGTTCTTC
>TRBJ2-5|TRBV9|-|-
CASSVGPRDGGVYETQYF
TGTGCCAGCAGCGTAGGCCCCCGGGACGGGGGCGTTTATGAGACCCAGTACTTC
>TRBJ1-1|TRBV12-3/TRBV12-4|-|-
CASKLRGAENTEAFF
TGTGCCAGCAAGCTACGGGGGGCTGAAAACACTGAAGCTTTCTTT
>TRBJ2-7|TRBV5-1|-|TRBD1
CASSFDRDLYEQYF
TGCGCCAGCAGCTTCGACAGGGACCTATACGAGCAGTACTTC
>TRBJ2-4|TRBV28|-|-
CASTVGLDKNIQYF
TGTGCCAGCACGGTGGGTTTGGACAAAAACATTCAGTACTTC
>TRBJ2-2|TRBV5-5|many|-
CASSLVGNTGELFF
TGTGCCAGCAGCTTGGTAGGGAACACCGGGGAGCTGTTTTTT
>TRBJ1-3|TRBV6-1|few|TRBD1
CASSLWTGTGNTIYF
TGTGCCAGCAGCCTGTGGACAGGGACCGGAAACACCATATATTTT
>TRBJ1-4|TRBV5-1|few|-
CASSLAPGTSATNEKLFF
TGCGCCAGCAGCTTGGCCCCCGGGACCAGTGCAACTAATGAAAAACTGTTTTTT
>TRBJ2-6|TRBV6-1|few|-
CASSEGVWSSGANVLTF
TGTGCCAGCAGTGAAGGGGTGTGGAGCTCTGGGGCCAACGTCCTGACTTTC
>TRBJ1-5|TRBV6-2/TRBV6-3|few|-
CASSYVLRGPQHF
TGTGCCAGCAGTTACGTATTAAGGGGGCCCCAGCATTTT
>TRBJ1-1|TRBV12-3/TRBV12-4|-|TRBD1
CASRSDRVEAFF
TGTGCCAGCAGGTCCGACAGGGTTGAAGCTTTCTTT
>TRBJ1-2|TRBV6-5|-|-
CASSYGSLGGYTF
TGTGCCAGCAGTTATGGGTCCCTAGGTGGCTACACCTTC
>TRBJ1-5|TRBV9|-|-
CASSVAGSNQPQHF
TGTGCCAGCAGCGTAGCAGGTAGCAATCAGCCCCAGCATTTT
>TRBJ1-1|TRBV29-1|few|-
CSVTPGAAFF
TGCAGCGTAACCCCGGGCGCAGCTTTCTTT
>TRBJ1-1|TRBV12-3/TRBV12-4|-|-
CASSWARGSEAFF
TGTGCCAGCAGTTGGGCCAGGGGCTCTGAAGCTTTCTTT
>TRBJ1-1|TRBV2|-|-
CASRADTEAFF
TGTGCCAGCAGGGCGGACACTGAAGCTTTCTTT
>TRBJ1-6|TRBV28|many|-
CASTSPPGNSPLHF
TGTGCCAGCACCTCACCTCCCGGAAATTCACCCCTCCACTTT
>TRBJ2-3|TRBV3-1|-|-
CASSQDPLTSTDTQYF
TGTGCCAGCAGCCAAGACCCCTTGACTAGCACAGATACGCAGTATTTT
>TRBJ2-7|TRBV6-1|-|TRBD1
CASSHISTGEQYF
TGTGCCAGCAGCCACATTTCGACAGGGGAGCAGTACTTC
>TRBJ2-1|TRBV6-2/TRBV6-3|many|-
CASSYSIGRPEQFF
TGTGCCAGCAGTTACTCGATCGGCAGACCCGAGCAGTTCTTC
>TRBJ2-3|TRBV7-2|few|TRBD1
CASSLVGGVTDTQYF
TGTGCCAGCAGCTTAGTAGGGGGCGTAACAGATACGCAGTATTTT
>TRBJ1-4|TRBV20-1|many|-
CSASLWGIATNEKLFF
TGCAGTGCTAGTCTTTGGGGAATTGCAACTAATGAAAAACTGTTTTTT
>TRBJ1-1|TRBV15|many|-
CATSRDPVSAEAFF
TGTGCCACCAGCAGAGACCCGGTGTCAGCTGAAGCTTTCTTT
>TRBJ2-2|TRBV3-1|-|-
CASSRSSSANTGELFF
TGTGCCAGCAGCCGAAGTTCTAGCGCGAACACCGGGGAGCTGTTTTTT
>TRBJ2-7|TRBV20-1|once|-
CSVVNKEGNYEQYF
TGCAGTGTAGTCAATAAAGAGGGGAATTACGAGCAGTACTTC
>TRBJ2-2|TRBV6-5|few|-
CASSYTGNTGELFF
TGTGCCAGCAGTTACACAGGGAACACCGGGGAGCTGTTTTTT
>TRBJ1-1|TRBV7-2|-|-
CASSFGLAGSTEAFF
TGTGCCAGCAGCTTCGGGCTGGCAGGGAGCACTGAAGCTTTCTTT
>TRBJ1-5|TRBV6-1|many|-
CASGRYQPQHF
TGTGCCAGCGGAAGGTATCAGCCCCAGCATTTT
>TRBJ1-5|TRBV4-2|many|-
CASSQDGPYGSNQPQHF
TGTGCCAGCAGCCAAGACGGACCCTACGGGAGCAATCAGCCCCAGCATTTT
>TRBJ2-7|TRBV27|few|TRBD1
CASSLLGQGRHEQYF
TGTGCCAGCAGTCTCCTTGGACAGGGGCGCCACGAGCAGTACTTC
>TRBJ2-5|TRBV4-1|few|-
CASSQGNGNQETQYF
TGCGCCAGCAGCCAAGGAAACGGTAACCAAGAGACCCAGTACTTC
>TRBJ1-4|TRBV6-1|many|-
CASRETGELFF
TGTGCCAGCCGAGAGACAGGAGAACTGTTTTTT
>TRBJ1-4|TRBV27|-|TRBD1
CASSPGGELVGKLFF
TGTGCCAGCAGCCCAGGGGGGGAGTTGGTTGGAAAACTGTTTTTT
>TRBJ1-2|TRBV5-6|-|-
CASSLAGGESYGYTF
TGTGCCAGCAGCTTGGCCGGGGGGGAATCCTATGGCTACACCTTC
>TRBJ2-4|TRBV5-1|-|-
CASSLEGHGARNIQYF
TGCGCCAGCAGCTTGGAGGGACATGGAGCCCGGAACATTCAGTACTTC
>TRBJ2-2|TRBV20-1|-|-
CSARAGVPSNTGELFF
TGCAGTGCTAGAGCAGGGGTCCCCTCGAACACCGGGGAGCTGTTTTTT
>TRBJ1-2|TRBV3-1|few|TRBD1
CASSQDRAGGGGYTF
TGTGCCAGCAGCCAAGATAGGGCAGGGGGCGGCGGCTACACCTTC
>TRBJ1-1|TRBV3-1|-|-
CASSPGEGLVAFF
TGTGCCAGCAGCCCGGGTGAGGGTCTGGTAGCTTTCTTT
>TRBJ1-1|TRBV29-1|-|-
CSVRAYTEAFF
TGCAGCGTGAGGGCTTACACTGAAGCTTTCTTT
>TRBJ2-1|TRBV29-1|many|-
CSVEGRMGEQFF
TGCAGCGTTGAAGGGCGGATGGGTGAGCAGTTCTTC
>TRBJ2-2|TRBV5-6|few|TRBD2
CASTTGTSGRANTGELFF
TGTGCCAGCACCACGGGGACTAGCGGGAGGGCTAACACCGGGGAGCTGTTTTTT
>TRBJ1-2|TRBV7-9|-|-
CASSLNLNYGYTF
TGTGCCAGCAGCTTAAACCTTAACTATGGCTACACCTTC
>TRBJ2-7|TRBV5-1|-|-
CASSPPNRRYEQYF
TGCGCCAGCAGCCCCCCAAATCGACGGTACGAGCAGTACTTC
>TRBJ2-3|TRBV14|-|-
CASSQAWQPKDTQYF
TGTGCCAGCAGCCAAGCTTGGCAGCCCAAGGATACGCAGTATTTT
>TRBJ1-6|TRBV28|many|-
CASSLLPRVGSPLHF
TGTGCCAGCAGTTTACTGCCCAGGGTCGGCTCACCCCTCCACTTT
>TRBJ2-7|TRBV6-1|-|-
CASRLPGAYEQYF
TGTGCCAGCAGGCTCCCTGGAGCATACGAGCAGTACTTC
>TRBJ2-2|TRBV14|-|-
CASSQDMGGLNTGELFF
TGTGCCAGCAGCCAAGATATGGGCGGTCTGAACACCGGGGAGCTGTTTTTT
>TRBJ1-6|TRBV12-3/TRBV12-4|few|-
CASSPQTYRPLHF
TGTGCCAGCAGCCCCCAAACTTATAGGCCCCTCCACTTT
>TRBJ1-4|TRBV5-1|few|-
CASSGGGSTNEKLFF
TGCGCCAGCAGCGGCGGGGGATCAACTAATGAAAAACTGTTTTTT